Each of the 30 T cell receptor beta chains below was sequenced from the same sample in a study of CXCR3-negative and CXCR3-positive naive CD8 T cells. Study-level results: More hydrophobic TRB CDR3s were found in CXCR3-positive naive cells than in CXCR3-negative naive cells.

5' RACE with UMI labels generated the TRB cDNA libraries. TCRdb reprocessed the 5' RACE reads and reports one entry per CDR3 protein, with no DNA. The sample table sets out 140,000 to 150,000 distinct CDR3 sequences. These TCRs are of unknown antigen specificity. The sequencing sample was made of naive CXCR3+ CD8+ T cells from blood. Subset: CD45RO-CCR7+CD27+CD95- naive CD8+ T cells expressing CXCR3 (TNR3+). The receptors here all came from a human donor in good health. Some clones in this sample may be carry-over from other donors' samples.

The rearrangement joins TRBV4-1 to TRBJ2-7; there is no DNA to check the TCRdb D call of TRBD2. The CDR3 sequence is 15 residues long. Germline V gives CDR1 MGHRA, CDR2 YSYEKL. CDR3 sequence reads: CASSQEGLAGVEQYF.

The chain is built from TRBV15 and TRBJ1-5. Looked up from germline, CDR1 is LNHNV and CDR2 is YYDKDF (reference sequence). The CDR3 extends over 16 amino acids. The CDR3 loop reads CATSRDLGSADQPQHF.

This chain connects TRBV7-2 to TRBJ2-1. The CDR3 loop spans 11 amino acids. The germline V gene encodes CDR1 SGHTA and CDR2 FQGNSA. The CDR3 loop reads CASSLFSGLFF.

This chain links TRBV27 with TRBJ2-3; lacking DNA, the TRBD1 call made by TCRdb goes unchecked. CDR1 and CDR2 from the germline V gene are MNHEY and SMNVEV (reference sequence). The CDR3 has 15 residues. CDR3 residues: CASSWSASTGDTQYF.

The chain carries TRBV7-6 and TRBJ2-7; TCRdb proposes TRBD2, but this gene call is untestable without DNA. Germline CDR1 reads SGHVS; CDR2 reads FNYEAQ. The CDR3 extends over 16 amino acids. CDR3 residues: CASSLGRASGGHEQYF.

The genes are TRBV6-8 and TRBJ2-1. Germline CDR1 is MNHGY and CDR2 is SAAAGT. The CDR3 length is 11 residues. The CDR3 is CASEVDNEQFF.

The chain carries TRBV7-9 and TRBJ2-3; TCRdb proposes TRBD1, but this gene call is untestable without DNA. The CDR3 extends over 14 amino acids. Germline lookup yields CDR1 SEHNR and CDR2 FQNEAQ (reference sequence). Here the CDR3 reads CASSAGTGPDTQYF.

The chain uses TRBV5-1 and TRBJ2-5; no DNA is available, so the TRBD2 call from TCRdb remains unchecked. The germline CDR1 and CDR2 sequences are SGHRS and YFSETQ. The CDR3 consists of 17 residues. The CDR3 region is CASSLVLAGGPEETQYF.

The V call is TRBV29-1, the J call TRBJ2-7. The CDR3 extends over 12 amino acids. CDR1 SQVTM and CDR2 ANQGSEA come from the germline V gene. CDR3 in amino acids: CSAEGESYEQYF.

The chain is built from TRBV7-2 and TRBJ1-6. This CDR3 spans 14 amino acids. CDR1 and CDR2 from the germline V gene are SGHTA and FQGNSA. The CDR3 reads CASSQSSYNSPLHF.

The chain is built from TRBV9 and TRBJ2-5; TCRdb's D call, TRBD1, is unchecked because there is no DNA. In germline, CDR1 is SGDLS, CDR2 YYNGEE. The CDR3 loop spans 15 amino acids. The CDR3 region is CASSGGQDIQETQYF.

Here the CDR3 reads CASSGSYEQYF. The chain combines TRBV2 with TRBJ2-7. Germline V gene data show CDR1 as SNHLY and CDR2 as FYNNEI. The CDR3 runs 11 residues.

The chain employs TRBV7-8 and TRBJ2-3; checking the TCRdb D call of TRBD1 is not possible without DNA. Germline values: CDR1 SGHVS, CDR2 FQNEAQ. This CDR3 comprises 17 residues. This CDR3 reads CASSLGLGGSGTDTQYF.

The chain links TRBV12-3 or TRBV12-4 to TRBJ1-1. CDR3 size: 16 residues. This CDR3 reads CASSGGPANMNTEAFF.

This CDR3 reads CASSQDGPRDLNTGELFF. The J gene is TRBJ2-2, the V gene TRBV4-2; TCRdb returns TRBD2, unconfirmable since there is no DNA. Germline V gene data show CDR1 as LGHNA and CDR2 as YNFKEQ. The CDR3 contains 18 residues.

The gene calls are TRBV20-1 and TRBJ2-3; as DNA is missing, the TRBD2 call by TCRdb cannot be tested. Germline CDR1 and CDR2: DFQATT and SNEGSKA (reference sequence). The CDR3 sequence is 14 residues long. The CDR3 reads CSILAGELTDTQYF.

The rearrangement uses TRBV5-4 and TRBJ1-2; TCRdb lists TRBD1, though no DNA is available to test this call. The CDR3 is 15 residues long. Per germline, CDR1 SGHNT and CDR2 YYREEE (reference sequence). This CDR3 is CASSLGTGVRYGYTF.

The chain employs TRBV29-1 and TRBJ2-2. The CDR3 covers 14 residues. The germline gives CDR1 SQVTM, CDR2 ANQGSEA. Here the CDR3 reads CSAEFLDGTGELFF.

The V and J genes are TRBV5-4 and TRBJ2-7; no DNA is available, so the TRBD1 call from TCRdb remains unchecked. Germline V CDR1 and CDR2: SGHNT, YYREEE (reference sequence). This CDR3 is 15 amino acids long. The CDR3 loop is CASSLARDTSDEQYF.

This chain joins TRBV7-9 and TRBJ2-1; TCRdb's D call of TRBD1 is untestable without DNA. Germline loops: CDR1 SEHNR, CDR2 FQNEAQ (reference sequence). This CDR3 has 16 residues. The CDR3 sequence is CASSFPPGHRYNEQFF.

This chain uses TRBV23-1 with TRBJ2-2; lacking DNA, the TRBD2 call made by TCRdb goes unchecked. TRBV23-1 carries the ORF label, with uncertain function. The CDR3 extends over 14 amino acids. Here the CDR3 reads CASSQIRGLGELFF.

The chain joins TRBV12-3 or TRBV12-4 to TRBJ2-3; lacking DNA, the TRBD2 call made by TCRdb goes unchecked. This CDR3 contains 15 residues. CDR3 amino acids: CASSRTSGGADTQYF.

V usage is TRBV5-1 and J usage is TRBJ2-1; the TCRdb D gene call, TRBD1, has no DNA to confirm it. CDR1 and CDR2 from the germline V gene are SGHRS and YFSETQ. The length of the CDR3 is 15 residues. The CDR3 here is CASSLGQGIGDEQFF.

V is TRBV3-1 and J is TRBJ2-1; TCRdb's assignment of TRBD2 cannot be checked, as there is no DNA. There are 16 residues in the CDR3. In germline, CDR1 is LGHDT, CDR2 YNNKEL (reference sequence). The CDR3 sequence: CASSPYLAGVDNEQFF.

V and J are TRBV20-1 and TRBJ2-7; TCRdb selects TRBD2, and the lack of DNA leaves this call unchecked. Germline CDR1 DFQATT, CDR2 SNEGSKA (reference sequence). The CDR3 spans 14 residues. CDR3 protein: CSAHFSGLSYEQYF.

The CDR3 region is CASSISGLARYEQYF. The V and J genes are TRBV19 and TRBJ2-7; TCRdb indicates TRBD2, and absent DNA this call remains unverified. This CDR3 region has 15 residues. Germline V gives CDR1 LNHDA, CDR2 SQIVND (reference sequence). Together with reference TRBV19 and TRBJ2-7, the CDR3 gives the full variable domain: DGGITQSPKYLFRKEGQNVTLSCEQNLNHDAMYWYRQDPGQGLRLIYYSQIVNDFQKGDIAEGYSVSREKKESFPLTVTSAQKNPTAFYLCASSISGLARYEQYFGPGTRLTVT.

This chain connects TRBV6-5 to TRBJ1-2; the D call of TRBD1 rests on TCRdb alone, since no DNA is present to check it. Germline V gene lookup returns CDR1 MNHEY and CDR2 SVGAGI. This CDR3 contains 14 residues. The CDR3 loop reads CASSYGSGAYGYTF.

This chain connects TRBV12-3 or TRBV12-4 to TRBJ2-3; TCRdb outputs TRBD1, but without DNA this stays unchecked. The CDR3 has 15 residues. The CDR3 loop is CASSPTGTETDTQYF.

This CDR3 is CSGETGNGSGNEQFF. V and J are TRBV29-1 and TRBJ2-1; the D call from TCRdb, TRBD1, cannot be confirmed without DNA. CDR1 and CDR2 from the germline V gene are SQVTM and ANQGSEA. This CDR3 comprises 15 residues.

The chain employs TRBV7-3 and TRBJ1-1. The CDR3 length is 13 residues. Germline V gene data show CDR1 as SGHTA and CDR2 as FQGTGA. The CDR3: CASSLQSNTEAFF.